These 5 T cell receptor beta chains originate from one sample sequenced in a study of T cell responses to AZD1222 COVID-19 vaccine (dated by TCRdb to about 2021). This sample's time point label indicates: baseline before first vaccination. Libraries were constructed by the immunoSEQ multiplex PCR assay. The immuneACCESS repertoire file appears here via TCRdb, limited to in-frame rearrangements. These files lack a portion of the clones; in checked studies, under half of the deficit traces to unresolved V genes, and the cause of the others is not known. The sample table contains approximately 150,000 clones; only one count was recorded for around 88% of them. In total, the top ten clones hold roughly 2% of the sample. Sequencing was performed on peripheral blood, taken on day 0 of AZD1222 vaccination. The origin of the receptors is an adult in good health.

The CDR3 spells CASSLEAAGGVGANVLTF. In DNA form, the CDR3 reads TGTGCCAGCAGCTTAGAAGCTGCGGGAGGGGTCGGGGCCAACGTCCTGACTTTC. The chain is built from TRBV7-6 and TRBJ2-6, with TRBD2 matching 9 bases. The CDR3 runs to 18 residues. Germline V gene sequence: CDR1 SGHVS, CDR2 FNYEAQ. The trim removed 1 base at V and 4 bases at J, leaving 8 bases unmatched.

This clone was seen only once. This chain connects TRBV3-1 (or the pseudogene TRBV3-2) to TRBJ1-5, with TRBD1 identical over 8 bases. V lost 4 bases, J lost 6 bases, and 5 bases stayed unmatched. Looked up from germline, CDR1 is LGHDT and CDR2 is YNNKEL (reference sequence). The CDR3 contains 14 residues. The CDR3 sequence: CASSRGQGGQPQHF. CDR3 DNA sequence: TGTGCCAGCAGCCGAGGACAGGGCGGTCAGCCCCAGCATTTT.

The J gene is TRBJ1-1, the V gene TRBV9; a weak D match, TRBD1 (5 bases). Looked up from germline, CDR1 is SGDLS and CDR2 is YYNGEE. Trimming left V 0 bases short and J 4 bases short, with 10 bases between. The CDR3 spans 14 residues. The CDR3 loop is CASSVEGEGTEAFF. CDR3 nucleotides: TGTGCCAGCAGCGTAGAAGGGGAGGGCACTGAAGCTTTCTTT.

CDR3 residues: CASSLVTQNYGYTF. CDR3 DNA sequence: TGTGCCAGCAGCTTGGTAACCCAGAACTATGGCTACACCTTC. The rearrangement links TRBV5-6 to TRBJ1-2, with unresolved D. Germline values: CDR1 SGHDT, CDR2 YYEEEE. The CDR3 has 14 residues. V lost 0 bases, J lost 2 bases, and 8 bases lay in between.

V is TRBV9 and J is TRBJ2-7; D is uncertain. Germline V gives CDR1 SGDLS, CDR2 YYNGEE. The CDR3 length is 15 residues. V lost 3 bases and J 0 bases, leaving 13 bases between the germline ends. The CDR3 is CASSAGPIVSYEQYF. CDR3 sequence (DNA): TGTGCCAGCAGCGCAGGCCCCATCGTCTCCTACGAGCAGTACTTC.